This record looks at one TCR beta chain sequence and its context. Its specificity is not known. This CDR3 is 13 amino acids long. Per the germline V gene, CDR1 is MRHNA and CDR2 is SNTAGT. V lost 3 bases and J lost 5, with 9 bases in between. The data were obtained in a study of cytomegalovirus exposure and HLA in healthy donors. Study in general: A prior study identified approximately 120 million unique TCR beta sequences from about 200 million T cells. Overall study findings and caveats: Analyzed later, most CMV-associated TCR beta chains appeared HLA-restricted. Most TCR sequences showed up rarely, but some public TCRs showed up in many donors.

The PCR made use of 60 Vbeta and 13 Jbeta primers. Assay used: immunoSEQ multiplex PCR; TCRdb lists only in-frame clones, some missing. This repertoire shows 130,000 or so clones, roughly 79% found once; its top ten account for 1.9%. Sequencing used PBMCs. The rearrangement joins TRBV6-4 to TRBJ2-3; the D is unclear. The clonotype was recovered from a woman between 35 and 50 years old in good health and CMV-seronegative. CDR3 residues: CASSEGPRDTQYF. CDR3 nucleotide sequence: TGTGCCAGCAGTGAGGGCCCGAGAGATACGCAGTATTTT.